This T cell receptor beta chain derives from a study of blood T cell repertoires in COVID-19 (dated by TCRdb to the early 2020s). In the study overall: Samples from collaborators originated in the United States, Italy and Spain and spanned both the acute and convalescent phases of COVID-19. Nearly every sample came with metadata listing a de-identified subject ID, COVID-19 status, age in years and sex. The material from the prospective study consisted of cDNA or gDNA derived from T cells, B-cell-depleted T cells, or PBMCs. The repertoires were released in a freely available public database intended as a resource for research on the immune response to SARS-CoV-2. Subjects who had been exposed to COVID-19, were actively infected with it, or had recovered from it provided the deeply sampled blood TCRbeta repertoires that made up the dataset. The samples were drawn from two sources: the first 160 participants of the ongoing ImmuneRACE study, and 1,200 or so subjects contributed by 6 global collaborators. Where HLA class I and class II types were available, the types were taken from metadata supplied by the sample provider, not from assay-based typing. The study at large found these results: The quantity of clinical and demographic metadata differed by source and by participant and was supplied without curation.

On this clone: Its antigen has not been determined. Base qualities were left out, and no much larger clone turns up one base away.

Collaborating institutions collected whole blood in K2EDTA tubes following their own protocols. For TCRbeta analysis, collaborators shipped samples in one of three forms: frozen whole blood, isolated PBMCs, or DNA extracted from either of those sample types. TCRbeta CDR3 regions were amplified from genomic DNA using the immunoSEQ Assay, a bias-controlled multiplex PCR. For the original study's pipeline: The number of nucleated cells in each sample was estimated from the amplification of reference gene primers within the assay. To quantify the absolute abundance of each unique TCRbeta CDR3 rearrangement, sequence reads were collapsed and filtered. Productive Simpson clonality was computed per sample as the square root of Simpson's diversity index over productive rearrangements. In its TCRdb copy, this immuneACCESS table keeps in-frame sequences only and misses some clones. Where compared with another copy, unresolved V genes explain less than half of these, and the others have no known cause. V and J calls and clone size come straight from that table; D and trimming were deduced from the DNA. Here the sample has around 60,000 clones; 75% to 90% occur a single time. Around 8% of the sample goes to the ten largest clones.

The germline V gene specifies SGHRS as CDR1 and YFSETQ as CDR2. The junction shows trimming of 3 bases on V and 4 bases on J, and the gene matches do not reach 8 bases of it. Its CDR3 holds 16 amino acids, cysteine through phenylalanine. Just the 48-base CDR3 DNA is kept, in frame starting at base 1. This sequence originates from a human donor with active COVID-19. The donor label of this sample is uncertain. The sequenced material came from peripheral blood. The rearranged chain carries TRBV5-1 and TRBJ1-1, with 11 middle bases fitting TRBD1. The base sequence is TGCGCCAGCAGCTCCGGACAGGGGGCGAGGGTCACTGAAGCTTTCTTT. This is translated as CASSSGQGARVTEAFF.